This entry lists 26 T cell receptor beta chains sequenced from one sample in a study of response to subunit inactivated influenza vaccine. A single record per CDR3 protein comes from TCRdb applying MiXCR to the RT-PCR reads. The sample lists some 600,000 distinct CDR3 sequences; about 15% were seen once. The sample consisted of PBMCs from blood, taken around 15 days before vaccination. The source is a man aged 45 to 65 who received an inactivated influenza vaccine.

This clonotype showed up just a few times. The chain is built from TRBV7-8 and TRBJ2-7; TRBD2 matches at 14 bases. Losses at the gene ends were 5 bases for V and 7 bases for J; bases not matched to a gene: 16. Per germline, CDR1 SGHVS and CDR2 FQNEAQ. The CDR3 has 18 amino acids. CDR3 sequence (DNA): TGTGCCAGCAGCACGGGACTAGCGGGGGAACGTACATTTAGGGAGCAGTACTTC. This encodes CASSTGLAGERTFREQYF.

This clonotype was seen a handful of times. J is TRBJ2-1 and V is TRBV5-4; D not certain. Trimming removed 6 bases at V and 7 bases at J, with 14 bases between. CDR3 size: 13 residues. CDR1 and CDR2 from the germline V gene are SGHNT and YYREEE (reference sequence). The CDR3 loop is CASTPRSSNEQFF. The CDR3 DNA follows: TGTGCCAGCACGCCTCGGAGCAGTAATGAGCAGTTCTTC.

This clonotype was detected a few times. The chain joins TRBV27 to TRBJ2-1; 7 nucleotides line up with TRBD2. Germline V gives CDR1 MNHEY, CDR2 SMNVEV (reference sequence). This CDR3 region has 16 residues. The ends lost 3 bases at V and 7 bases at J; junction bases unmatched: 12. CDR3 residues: CASSLSGAGKSNEQFF. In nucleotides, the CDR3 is TGTGCCAGCAGTTTGTCGGGAGCGGGGAAATCAAATGAGCAGTTCTTC.

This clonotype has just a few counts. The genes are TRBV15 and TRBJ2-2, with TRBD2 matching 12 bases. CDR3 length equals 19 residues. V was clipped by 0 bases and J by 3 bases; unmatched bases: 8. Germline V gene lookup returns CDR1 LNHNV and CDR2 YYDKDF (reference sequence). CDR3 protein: CATSRDLASGRAYTGELFF. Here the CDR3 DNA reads TGTGCCACCAGCAGAGATTTGGCTAGCGGGAGGGCGTACACCGGGGAGCTGTTTTTT.

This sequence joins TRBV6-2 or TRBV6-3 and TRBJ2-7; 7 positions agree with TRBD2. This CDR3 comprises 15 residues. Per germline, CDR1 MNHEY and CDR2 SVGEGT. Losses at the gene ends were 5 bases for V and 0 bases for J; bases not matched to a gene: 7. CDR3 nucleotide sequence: TGTGCCAGCAGTGACGGAGCGGGGTCCTCCTACGAGCAGTACTTC. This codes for CASSDGAGSSYEQYF.

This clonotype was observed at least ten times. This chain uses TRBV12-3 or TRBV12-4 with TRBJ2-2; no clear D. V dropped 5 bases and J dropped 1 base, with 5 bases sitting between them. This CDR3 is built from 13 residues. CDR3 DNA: TGTGCCAGCAGTCGTGGGAACACCGGGGAGCTGTTTTTT. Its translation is CASSRGNTGELFF.

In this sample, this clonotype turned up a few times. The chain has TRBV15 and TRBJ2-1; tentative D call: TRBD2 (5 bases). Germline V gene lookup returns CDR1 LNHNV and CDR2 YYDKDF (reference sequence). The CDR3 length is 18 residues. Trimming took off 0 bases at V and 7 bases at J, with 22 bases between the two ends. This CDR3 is CATSRDQAASQKTNEQFF. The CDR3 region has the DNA TGTGCCACCAGCAGAGATCAAGCGGCCAGCCAGAAGACGAATGAGCAGTTCTTC.

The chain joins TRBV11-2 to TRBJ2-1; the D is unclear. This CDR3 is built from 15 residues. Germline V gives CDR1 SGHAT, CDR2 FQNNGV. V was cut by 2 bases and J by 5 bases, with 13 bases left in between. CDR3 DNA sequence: TGTGCCAGCAGCTTATATATTGGATCCGACAATGAGCAGTTCTTC. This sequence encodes CASSLYIGSDNEQFF.

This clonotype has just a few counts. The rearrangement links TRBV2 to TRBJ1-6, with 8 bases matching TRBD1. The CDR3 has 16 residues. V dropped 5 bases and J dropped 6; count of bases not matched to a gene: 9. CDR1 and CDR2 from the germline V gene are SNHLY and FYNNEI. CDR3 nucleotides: TGTGCCAGCAGTACCGGGACAGGAGTAACTAATTCACCCCTCCACTTT. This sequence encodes CASSTGTGVTNSPLHF. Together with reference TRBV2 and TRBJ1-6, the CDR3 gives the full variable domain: EPEVTQTPSHQVTQMGQEVILRCVPISNHLYFYWYRQILGQKVEFLVSFYNNEISEKSEIFDDQFSVERPDGSNFTLKIRSTKLEDSAMYFCASSTGTGVTNSPLHFGNGTRLTVT.

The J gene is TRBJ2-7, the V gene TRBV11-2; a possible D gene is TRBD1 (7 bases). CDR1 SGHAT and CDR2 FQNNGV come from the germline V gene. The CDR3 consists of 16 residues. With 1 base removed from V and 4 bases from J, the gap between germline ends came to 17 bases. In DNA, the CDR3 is TGTGCCAGCAGCTTAGTTGGCGGGGACAGTGGGTACGAGCAGTACTTC. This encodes CASSLVGGDSGYEQYF.

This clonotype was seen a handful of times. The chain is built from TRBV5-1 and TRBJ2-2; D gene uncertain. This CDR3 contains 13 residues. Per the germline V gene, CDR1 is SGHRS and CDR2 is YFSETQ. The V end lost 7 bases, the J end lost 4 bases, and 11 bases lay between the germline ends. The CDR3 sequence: CASREISTGELFF. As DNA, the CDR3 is TGCGCCAGCCGAGAGATTTCCACCGGGGAGCTGTTTTTT. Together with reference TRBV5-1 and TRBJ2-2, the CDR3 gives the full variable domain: KAGVTQTPRYLIKTRGQQVTLSCSPISGHRSVSWYQQTPGQGLQFLFEYFSETQRNKGNFPGRFSGRQFSNSRSEMNVSTLELGDSALYLCASREISTGELFFGEGSRLTVL.

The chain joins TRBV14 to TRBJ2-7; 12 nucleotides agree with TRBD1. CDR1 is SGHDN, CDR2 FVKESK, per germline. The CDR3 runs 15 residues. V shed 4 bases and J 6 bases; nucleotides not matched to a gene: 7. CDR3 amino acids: CASSPPGTGGAEQYF. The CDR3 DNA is TGTGCCAGCAGCCCACCCGGGACAGGGGGCGCCGAGCAGTACTTC.

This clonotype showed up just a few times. The CDR3 here is CASSQPRARGQETQYF. CDR3 sequence (DNA): TGTGCCAGCAGCCAACCCCGAGCACGGGGGCAAGAGACCCAGTACTTC. The chain joins TRBV14 to TRBJ2-5, with a weak D call TRBD2 (6 bases). CDR1 and CDR2 from the germline V gene are SGHDN and FVKESK. Trimming pared 2 bases from V and 2 bases from J, leaving 15 bases between. The length of the CDR3 is 16 residues.

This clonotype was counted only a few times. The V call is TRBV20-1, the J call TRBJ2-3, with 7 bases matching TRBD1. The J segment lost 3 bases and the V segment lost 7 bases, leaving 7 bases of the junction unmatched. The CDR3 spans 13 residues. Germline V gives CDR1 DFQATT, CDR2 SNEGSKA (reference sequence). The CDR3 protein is CSVEIRGTDTQYF. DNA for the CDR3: TGCAGTGTCGAGATCAGGGGGACAGATACGCAGTATTTT.

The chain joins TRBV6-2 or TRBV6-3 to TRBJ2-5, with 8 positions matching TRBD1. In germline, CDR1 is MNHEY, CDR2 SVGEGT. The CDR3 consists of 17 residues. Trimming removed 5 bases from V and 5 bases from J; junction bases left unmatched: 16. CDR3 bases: TGTGCCAGCAGTAAACCGGACAGGGTAAAAGCTTTGGAGACCCAGTACTTC. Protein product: CASSKPDRVKALETQYF.

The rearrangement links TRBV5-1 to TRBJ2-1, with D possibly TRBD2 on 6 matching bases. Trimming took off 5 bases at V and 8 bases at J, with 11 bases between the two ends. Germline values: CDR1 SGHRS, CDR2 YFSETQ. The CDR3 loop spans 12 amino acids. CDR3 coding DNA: TGCGCCAGCAGGAGGACTAACGATGAGCAGTTCTTC. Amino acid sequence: CASRRTNDEQFF.

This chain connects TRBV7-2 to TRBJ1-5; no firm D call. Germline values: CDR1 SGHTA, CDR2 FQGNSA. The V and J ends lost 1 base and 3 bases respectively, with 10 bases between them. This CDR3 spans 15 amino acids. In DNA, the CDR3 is TGTGCCAGCAGCTTAGATCCGGGGTACAATCAGCCCCAGCATTTT. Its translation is CASSLDPGYNQPQHF.

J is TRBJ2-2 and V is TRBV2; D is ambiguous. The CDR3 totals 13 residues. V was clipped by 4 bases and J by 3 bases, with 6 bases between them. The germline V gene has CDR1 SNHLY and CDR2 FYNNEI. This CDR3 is CASSVFYTGELFF. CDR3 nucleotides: TGTGCCAGCAGTGTATTCTACACCGGGGAGCTGTTTTTT. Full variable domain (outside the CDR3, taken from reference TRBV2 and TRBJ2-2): EPEVTQTPSHQVTQMGQEVILRCVPISNHLYFYWYRQILGQKVEFLVSFYNNEISEKSEIFDDQFSVERPDGSNFTLKIRSTKLEDSAMYFCASSVFYTGELFFGEGSRLTVL.

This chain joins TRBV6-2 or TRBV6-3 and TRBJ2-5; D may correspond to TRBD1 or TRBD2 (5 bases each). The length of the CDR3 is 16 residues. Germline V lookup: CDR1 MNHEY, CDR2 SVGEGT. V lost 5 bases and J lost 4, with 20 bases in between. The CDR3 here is CASSPHSGRTGETQYF. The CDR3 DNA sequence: TGTGCCAGCAGTCCCCATTCGGGGCGGACGGGAGAGACCCAGTACTTC.

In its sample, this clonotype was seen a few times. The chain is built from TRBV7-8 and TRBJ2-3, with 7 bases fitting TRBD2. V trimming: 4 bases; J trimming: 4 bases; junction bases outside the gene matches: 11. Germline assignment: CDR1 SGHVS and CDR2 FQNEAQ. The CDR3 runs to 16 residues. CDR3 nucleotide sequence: TGTGCCAGCAGCTCAGGACTAGTGGGGTCAGCAGATACGCAGTATTTT. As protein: CASSSGLVGSADTQYF. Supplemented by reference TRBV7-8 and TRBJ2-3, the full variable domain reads GAGVSQSPRYKVAKRGQDVALRCDPISGHVSLFWYQQALGQGPEFLTYFQNEAQLDKSGLPSDRFFAERPEGSVSTLKIQRTQQEDSAVYLCASSSGLVGSADTQYFGPGTRLTVL.

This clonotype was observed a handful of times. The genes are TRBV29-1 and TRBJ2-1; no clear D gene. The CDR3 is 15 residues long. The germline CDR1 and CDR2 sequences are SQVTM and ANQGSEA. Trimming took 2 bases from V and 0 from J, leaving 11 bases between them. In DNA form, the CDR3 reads TGCAGCGTTGAATTACGGGCGAGCTCCTACAATGAGCAGTTCTTC. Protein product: CSVELRASSYNEQFF.

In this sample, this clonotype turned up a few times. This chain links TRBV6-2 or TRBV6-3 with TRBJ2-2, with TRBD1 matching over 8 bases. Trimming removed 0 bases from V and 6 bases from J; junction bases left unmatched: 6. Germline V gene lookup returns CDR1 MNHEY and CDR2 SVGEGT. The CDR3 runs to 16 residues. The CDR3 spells CASSYSTGAWAGELFF. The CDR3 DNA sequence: TGTGCCAGCAGTTACTCGACAGGGGCCTGGGCCGGGGAGCTGTTTTTT.

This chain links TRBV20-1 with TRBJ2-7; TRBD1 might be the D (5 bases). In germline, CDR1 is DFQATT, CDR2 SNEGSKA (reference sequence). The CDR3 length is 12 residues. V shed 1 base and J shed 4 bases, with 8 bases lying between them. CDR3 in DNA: TGCAGTGCTAGAGTCCACAGGTACGAGCAGTACTTC. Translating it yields CSARVHRYEQYF.

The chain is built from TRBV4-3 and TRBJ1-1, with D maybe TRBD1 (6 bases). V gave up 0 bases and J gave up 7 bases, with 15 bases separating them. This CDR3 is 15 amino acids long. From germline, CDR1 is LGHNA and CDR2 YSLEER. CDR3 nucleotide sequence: TGCGCCAGCAGCCAAGACGAAGGGGGGCTCAGTGAAGCTTTCTTT. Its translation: CASSQDEGGLSEAFF.

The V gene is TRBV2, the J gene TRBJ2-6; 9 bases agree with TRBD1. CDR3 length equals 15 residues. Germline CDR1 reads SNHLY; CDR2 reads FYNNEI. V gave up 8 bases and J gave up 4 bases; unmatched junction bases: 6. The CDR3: CASQQGAHGANVLTF. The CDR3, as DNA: TGTGCCAGCCAACAGGGGGCGCACGGGGCCAACGTCCTGACTTTC. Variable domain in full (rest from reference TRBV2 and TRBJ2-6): EPEVTQTPSHQVTQMGQEVILRCVPISNHLYFYWYRQILGQKVEFLVSFYNNEISEKSEIFDDQFSVERPDGSNFTLKIRSTKLEDSAMYFCASQQGAHGANVLTFGAGSRLTVL.

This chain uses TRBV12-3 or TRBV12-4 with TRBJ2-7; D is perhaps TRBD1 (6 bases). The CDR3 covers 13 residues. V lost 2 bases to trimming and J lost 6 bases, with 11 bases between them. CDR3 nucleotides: TGTGCCAGCAGTTTACACAGGGCTGGCGAGCAGTACTTC. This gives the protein CASSLHRAGEQYF.